These 27 T cell receptor beta chains were all obtained from the same sample, sequenced in a study of monozygotic twins with inflammatory bowel disease (dated by TCRdb to 2018 to 2020). Library method: 5' RACE. TCRdb lists the instrument as Illumina HiSeq 2500. The reads went through TCRdb reprocessing, and each CDR3 protein sequence gets one entry with no DNA. The sample's table covers around 410,000 distinct CDR3 sequences. The ten largest account for 2% to 3% of the sample. The sample was blood. Receptors were obtained from a human donor with ulcerative colitis or Crohn's disease, or a healthy co-twin of an affected twin (not recorded which).

This chain joins TRBV6-5 and TRBJ1-1. This CDR3 region has 14 residues. Germline V CDR1 and CDR2: MNHEY, SVGAGI. The CDR3 protein is CASSYSRLNTEAFF.

The genes are TRBV5-1 and TRBJ1-1. CDR3 length: 12 residues. Germline loops: CDR1 SGHRS, CDR2 YFSETQ. This CDR3 reads CASRQPNTEAFF.

This chain links TRBV24-1 with TRBJ2-1; the D gene TCRdb calls, TRBD2, cannot be checked with no DNA. Germline CDR1 reads KGHDR; CDR2 reads SFDVKD. The CDR3 length is 13 residues. This chain's CDR3 is CATRDGTSGRMGF.

The genes are TRBV28 and TRBJ2-7; TCRdb's assignment of TRBD2 cannot be checked, as there is no DNA. This CDR3 has 15 amino acids. Germline V gene lookup returns CDR1 MDHEN and CDR2 SYDVKM. The CDR3 protein is CASSRTGRAPYEQYF.

The J gene is TRBJ2-5, the V gene TRBV20-1; TCRdb gives TRBD2 as the D gene, but with no DNA this cannot be confirmed. Germline values: CDR1 DFQATT, CDR2 SNEGSKA (reference sequence). The CDR3 runs 12 residues. The CDR3 is CSAYSGEETQYF.

The chain couples TRBV4-3 to TRBJ2-2; TCRdb outputs TRBD2, but without DNA this stays unchecked. Germline assignment: CDR1 LGHNA and CDR2 YSLEER. The CDR3 extends over 16 amino acids. The CDR3 here is CASSPPRRECTGELFF.

The chain links TRBV4-3 to TRBJ2-7. Per the germline V gene, CDR1 is LGHNA and CDR2 is YSLEER. The CDR3 runs 15 residues. CDR3 loop: CASSQDPRATYEQYF.

This chain connects TRBV20-1 to TRBJ2-1. Per germline, CDR1 DFQATT and CDR2 SNEGSKA (reference sequence). The CDR3 extends over 15 amino acids. CDR3: CSAVPVGRTYNEQFF.

The chain couples TRBV20-1 to TRBJ2-3; with no DNA, the TCRdb D assignment of TRBD2 cannot be verified. The CDR3 length is 12 residues. Germline-derived CDR1 and CDR2 are DFQATT and SNEGSKA (reference sequence). CDR3 amino acids: CSVQPLAGLQYF.

The chain links TRBV2 to TRBJ2-6; without DNA, the TCRdb call of TRBD1 cannot be checked. This CDR3 has 18 residues. CDR1 SNHLY and CDR2 FYNNEI come from the germline V gene. The CDR3 region is CASLGRDRRFSGANVLTF.

The V gene is TRBV15, the J gene TRBJ2-7. The CDR3 runs to 14 residues. Per germline, CDR1 LNHNV and CDR2 YYDKDF (reference sequence). The CDR3 sequence: CATSSEGFSYEQYF.

The genes are TRBV24-1 and TRBJ2-1; TCRdb's D call of TRBD1 is untestable without DNA. The CDR3 extends over 14 amino acids. Germline assignment: CDR1 KGHDR and CDR2 SFDVKD. CDR3 sequence reads: CATSDPGMPGEQFF.

This chain uses TRBV5-6 with TRBJ2-3; TCRdb proposes TRBD2, but this gene call is untestable without DNA. Per the germline V gene, CDR1 is SGHDT and CDR2 is YYEEEE. This CDR3 has 15 amino acids. CDR3 in amino acids: CASSLGTRVIDTQYF.

This sequence joins TRBV7-2 and TRBJ2-5; TCRdb's D call of TRBD1 is untestable without DNA. CDR3 length: 15 residues. From germline, CDR1 is SGHTA and CDR2 FQGNSA. The CDR3 here is CASSLERGAQETQYF.

The chain uses TRBV29-1 and TRBJ1-1; checking the TCRdb D call of TRBD1 is not possible without DNA. In germline, CDR1 is SQVTM, CDR2 ANQGSEA. This CDR3 spans 14 amino acids. The CDR3: CSVKGPGENTEAFF.

The rearrangement links TRBV30 to TRBJ1-3. The CDR3 has 15 amino acids. Germline V gene sequence: CDR1 GTSNPN, CDR2 SVGIG (reference sequence). The CDR3 is CAWSVRGRIENTIYF.

This chain connects TRBV5-5 to TRBJ2-7; TCRdb lists TRBD1, though no DNA is available to test this call. Germline CDR1 reads SGHKS; CDR2 reads YYEKEE (reference sequence). The CDR3 is 16 residues long. The CDR3 here is CASSPIGRDINYEQYF.

This chain connects TRBV7-9 to TRBJ1-1. This CDR3 has 16 residues. CDR1 and CDR2 (germline): SEHNR, FQNEAQ (reference sequence). The CDR3 loop is CASTLGAGTMNTEAFF.

The chain has TRBV27 and TRBJ2-5; TCRdb selects TRBD1, and the lack of DNA leaves this call unchecked. CDR1 and CDR2 (germline): MNHEY, SMNVEV (reference sequence). CDR3 length: 15 residues. Here the CDR3 reads CASSFIPDRRETQYF.

CDR3 amino acids: CASTHRRPDREYGYTF. The rearrangement links TRBV19 to TRBJ1-2; TCRdb's D gene call, TRBD1, goes unchecked for lack of DNA. Per the germline V gene, CDR1 is LNHDA and CDR2 is SQIVND (reference sequence). The CDR3 totals 16 residues. The entire variable domain, with the rest obtained from reference TRBV19 and TRBJ1-2, is as follows: DGGITQSPKYLFRKEGQNVTLSCEQNLNHDAMYWYRQDPGQGLRLIYYSQIVNDFQKGDIAEGYSVSREKKESFPLTVTSAQKNPTAFYLCASTHRRPDREYGYTFGSGTRLTVV.

The gene calls are TRBV12-3 or TRBV12-4 and TRBJ2-1. This CDR3 is 15 amino acids long. Here the CDR3 reads CASSISVSSYNEQFF.

The rearrangement joins TRBV11-1 to TRBJ1-2. This CDR3 comprises 14 residues. The germline V gene encodes CDR1 SGHAT and CDR2 FQDESV (reference sequence). CDR3 sequence: CASSLGEGSYGYTF.

V usage is TRBV10-3 and J usage is TRBJ2-1; TCRdb indicates TRBD1, and absent DNA this call remains unverified. The CDR3 spans 15 residues. CDR1 and CDR2 from the germline V gene are ENHRY and SYGVKD. The CDR3 loop reads CAISRGQGGNNEQFF.

This sequence joins TRBV5-1 and TRBJ2-2; TCRdb's assignment of TRBD2 cannot be checked, as there is no DNA. This CDR3 region has 16 residues. CDR1 and CDR2 from the germline V gene are SGHRS and YFSETQ. This CDR3 is CASSLSGPRNTGELFF.

CDR3 sequence reads: CASSSGQGGPYGYTF. The rearrangement links TRBV5-1 to TRBJ1-2; with no DNA, the TCRdb D assignment of TRBD1 cannot be verified. The CDR3 is 15 amino acids. CDR1 and CDR2 from the germline V gene are SGHRS and YFSETQ.

The V and J genes are TRBV6-2 or TRBV6-3 and TRBJ1-1. The CDR3 spans 16 residues. CDR1 and CDR2 from the germline V gene are MNHEY and SVGEGT. The CDR3 spells CASSYPRRGLNTEAFF.

The chain has TRBV18 and TRBJ1-2; lacking DNA, the TRBD1 call made by TCRdb goes unchecked. Looked up from germline, CDR1 is KGHSH and CDR2 is LQKENI. This CDR3 region has 17 residues. CDR3 in amino acids: CASSPAGTRAANYGYTF.